This entry lists 21 T cell receptor beta chains sequenced from one sample in a study of cytomegalovirus exposure and HLA in healthy donors. In the PCR, 60 Vbeta and 13 Jbeta primers were used. The protocol was immunoSEQ multiplex PCR, while the TCRdb copy is restricted to in-frame clones and leaves out a portion. The table records under 200,000 clones, less than 80% of them present only once. Sequencing used PBMCs. These receptors originate from a woman aged 25-40 years in good health and CMV-seropositive.

This chain links TRBV6-1 with TRBJ2-3, with unresolved D. CDR1 and CDR2 from the germline V gene are MNHNS and SASEGT. The CDR3 extends over 16 amino acids. Trimming pared 0 bases from V and 2 bases from J, leaving 12 bases between. The CDR3 sequence: CASSEARRLPTDTQYF. CDR3 sequence (DNA): TGTGCCAGCAGTGAAGCGAGAAGATTGCCCACAGATACGCAGTATTTT.

This chain links TRBV29-1 with TRBJ2-1, with D maybe TRBD2 (5 bases). Germline lookup yields CDR1 SQVTM and CDR2 ANQGSEA. Trimming took off 1 base at V and 5 bases at J, with 9 bases between the two ends. The CDR3 runs to 13 residues. CDR3 residues: CSVEGGDHNEQFF. The CDR3 DNA follows: TGCAGCGTTGAAGGGGGAGACCACAATGAGCAGTTCTTC.

This clone was observed a handful of times. The chain is built from TRBV5-4 and TRBJ1-5; TRBD1 agrees at 7 bases. J was trimmed by 4 bases and V by 3 bases; bases with no gene match: 4. Germline V CDR1 and CDR2: SGHNT, YYREEE (reference sequence). This CDR3 has 14 amino acids. The DNA for the CDR3 is TGTGCCAGCAGCTCGGACAGGCGGAATCAGCCCCAGCATTTT. Translation gives CASSSDRRNQPQHF.

The chain recombines TRBV6-6 with TRBJ1-2; weak D call: TRBD1 (5 bases). This CDR3 is built from 14 residues. CDR1 and CDR2 (germline): MNHNY, SVGAGI (reference sequence). V lost 6 bases and J lost 2, with 13 bases in between. CDR3 protein: CASSLTEENYGYTF. The CDR3 region has the DNA TGTGCCAGCAGCCTGACAGAGGAAAACTATGGCTACACCTTC.

The chain joins TRBV7-2 to TRBJ1-1, with D maybe TRBD1 (5 bases). Germline V gene lookup returns CDR1 SGHTA and CDR2 FQGNSA. Trimming pared 3 bases from V and 1 base from J, leaving 6 bases between. The CDR3 extends over 13 amino acids. The CDR3 DNA is TGTGCCAGCAGCTTCGGGGGGAACACTGAAGCTTTCTTT. Translated: CASSFGGNTEAFF. The full variable domain, rest sourced from reference TRBV7-2 and TRBJ1-1, is GAGVSQSPSNKVTEKGKDVELRCDPISGHTALYWYRQSLGQGLEFLIYFQGNSAPDKSGLPSDRFSAERTGGSVSTLTIQRTQQEDSAVYLCASSFGGNTEAFFGQGTRLTVV.

This rearrangement joins TRBV5-1 to TRBJ2-1; maybe TRBD2 (6 bases). From germline, CDR1 is SGHRS and CDR2 YFSETQ. Trimming cost V 2 bases and J 7 bases, with 10 bases left between them. This CDR3 region has 13 residues. The CDR3 coding sequence is TGCGCCAGCAGCTTCGGCGGGGATAATGAGCAGTTCTTC. As protein: CASSFGGDNEQFF.

The chain couples TRBV21-1 to TRBJ2-1; the table calls TRBD2, which could not be checked here. TRBV21-1 is a pseudogene. The CDR3 has 21 amino acids. CDR3 in amino acids: CASSKRGPLAGGQKAYNEQFF. The CDR3 DNA follows: TGTGCCAGCAGCAAAAGGGGCCCTCTGGCGGGAGGGCAGAAGGCCTACAATGAGCAGTTCTTC.

The chain links TRBV9 to TRBJ2-3, with D possibly being TRBD2 (7 bases). Germline loops: CDR1 SGDLS, CDR2 YYNGEE. This CDR3 is 14 amino acids long. The V and J ends lost 3 bases and 4 bases respectively, with 12 bases between them. The chain's CDR3 is CASSGGGPPDTQYF. DNA of the CDR3: TGTGCCAGCAGCGGGGGGGGGCCCCCAGATACGCAGTATTTT.

The CDR3 is CATSTRSSYNEQFF. The CDR3 coding sequence is TGTGCCACCAGCACCCGGAGCTCCTACAATGAGCAGTTCTTC. The rearrangement joins TRBV15 to TRBJ2-1, with D hard to call. CDR1 and CDR2 (germline): LNHNV, YYDKDF (reference sequence). V dropped 4 bases and J dropped 0 bases, with 7 bases sitting between them. The CDR3 runs 14 residues.

The chain recombines TRBV11-3 with TRBJ2-3, with TRBD2 matching over 8 bases. The J segment lost 5 bases and the V segment lost 2 bases, leaving 3 bases of the junction unmatched. The CDR3 consists of 14 residues. Per the germline V gene, CDR1 is SGHNT and CDR2 is YENEEA. The CDR3 is CASSLNGGGDTQYF. The CDR3 nucleotides read TGTGCCAGCAGCTTAAACGGGGGGGGAGATACGCAGTATTTT. Full variable domain (missing parts from reference TRBV11-3 and TRBJ2-3): EAGVVQSPRYKIIEKKQPVAFWCNPISGHNTLYWYLQNLGQGPELLIRYENEEAVDDSQLPKDRFSAERLKGVDSTLKIQPAELGDSAVYLCASSLNGGGDTQYFGPGTRLTVL.

This clone was found a few times. The rearrangement links TRBV25-1 to TRBJ2-7; D not certain. The CDR3 loop spans 13 amino acids. V lost 1 base to trimming and J lost 3 bases, with 7 bases between them. From germline, CDR1 is MGHDK and CDR2 SYGVNS. The CDR3 DNA reads TGTGCCAGCAGTGAATCCCCCAGCTACGAGCAGTACTTC. Translated, it gives CASSESPSYEQYF.

On this clone: The identical CDR3 is also encoded by other nucleotide sequences in the sample. This chain joins TRBV9 and TRBJ2-1; tentative D call: TRBD2 (6 bases). V gave up 0 bases and J gave up 5 bases, with 27 bases separating them. The V gene's germline CDR1 is SGDLS and CDR2 YYNGEE. The CDR3 is 20 residues long. The CDR3 DNA is TGTGCCAGCAGCGTAGACCCTAAGTTTCGCGGGACCAGTATCCACAATGAGCAGTTCTTC. This gives the protein CASSVDPKFRGTSIHNEQFF.

This clone has just one count. The chain carries TRBV14 and TRBJ2-7; the D gene is possibly TRBD1 (6 bases). Germline values: CDR1 SGHDN, CDR2 FVKESK. This CDR3 contains 12 residues. Trimming cost V 2 bases and J 5 bases, with 7 bases left between them. In DNA, the CDR3 is TGTGCCAGCAGCCAACACAGGGACGAGCAGTACTTC. The encoded protein is CASSQHRDEQYF.

The gene calls are TRBV15 and TRBJ2-1, with D unresolved. The CDR3 extends over 15 amino acids. CDR1 LNHNV and CDR2 YYDKDF come from the germline V gene (reference sequence). Trimming took 0 bases from V and 0 from J, leaving 6 bases between them. The CDR3 protein is CATSRDLSSYNEQFF. CDR3 bases: TGTGCCACCAGCAGAGACCTAAGCTCCTACAATGAGCAGTTCTTC.

This chain links TRBV2 with TRBJ1-4, with D possibly matching TRBD1 (5 bases). The V end was cut by 8 bases, the J end by 6 bases, with 16 bases between. CDR1 is SNHLY and CDR2 is FYNNEI in the germline V gene. The CDR3 spans 14 residues. The CDR3 DNA sequence: TGTGCCAGCGAGTGGCGGGGGTTAGATGAAAAACTGTTTTTT. This translates into CASEWRGLDEKLFF. The complete variable domain, with remaining parts taken from reference TRBV2 and TRBJ1-4, reads EPEVTQTPSHQVTQMGQEVILRCVPISNHLYFYWYRQILGQKVEFLVSFYNNEISEKSEIFDDQFSVERPDGSNFTLKIRSTKLEDSAMYFCASEWRGLDEKLFFGSGTQLSVL.

V gene TRBV10-3 combines with J gene TRBJ1-2; TRBD1 might be the D (6 bases). Germline values: CDR1 ENHRY, CDR2 SYGVKD. The CDR3 runs to 16 residues. V lost 0 bases and J 1 base, leaving 12 bases between the germline ends. CDR3 amino acids: CAISESPGGRNYGYTF. The DNA of the CDR3 is TGTGCCATCAGTGAGTCCCCGGGGGGGCGTAACTATGGCTACACCTTC.

The V and J genes are TRBV6-5 and TRBJ2-1; D gene uncertain. V gave up 5 bases and J gave up 3 bases, with 8 bases separating them. The CDR3 has 13 residues. Germline lookup yields CDR1 MNHEY and CDR2 SVGAGI. CDR3 sequence: CASSERVYNEQFF. DNA of the CDR3: TGTGCCAGCAGTGAACGGGTCTACAATGAGCAGTTCTTC.

The V call is TRBV7-9, the J call TRBJ1-2; possibly TRBD1 for D (5 bases). The CDR3 has 13 amino acids. The germline V gene encodes CDR1 SEHNR and CDR2 FQNEAQ (reference sequence). Between the trimmed V and J ends, which lost 5 bases and 6 bases, there was a span of 13 bases. The CDR3 loop is CASSPNWGDGYTF. CDR3 bases: TGTGCCAGCAGCCCCAACTGGGGGGATGGCTACACCTTC.

The chain is built from TRBV27 and TRBJ1-3; no firm D call. The CDR3 runs to 15 residues. The germline gives CDR1 MNHEY, CDR2 SMNVEV (reference sequence). V lost 1 base and J lost 0, with 7 bases in between. The CDR3 spells CASSLFPSSGNTIYF. Written as DNA, the CDR3 is TGTGCCAGCAGTTTATTTCCGAGCTCTGGAAACACCATATATTTT.

The CDR3 is CASSPRGRSPYNEQFF. CDR3 nucleotide sequence: TGTGCCAGCAGCCCAAGGGGTAGGTCCCCCTACAATGAGCAGTTCTTC. This rearrangement joins TRBV5-6 to TRBJ2-1, with D perhaps matching TRBD1 (5 bases). The germline V gene has CDR1 SGHDT and CDR2 YYEEEE. Trimming took off 4 bases at V and 2 bases at J, with 16 bases between the two ends. The CDR3 consists of 16 residues.

The rearrangement uses TRBV2 and TRBJ2-1; TRBD2 agrees at 14 bases. In germline, CDR1 is SNHLY, CDR2 FYNNEI. The CDR3 sequence is 13 residues long. The ends lost 8 bases at V and 6 bases at J; junction bases unmatched: 0. The CDR3 loop is CASGTSGSNEQFF. The CDR3 nucleotides read TGTGCCAGCGGGACTAGCGGGAGCAATGAGCAGTTCTTC.